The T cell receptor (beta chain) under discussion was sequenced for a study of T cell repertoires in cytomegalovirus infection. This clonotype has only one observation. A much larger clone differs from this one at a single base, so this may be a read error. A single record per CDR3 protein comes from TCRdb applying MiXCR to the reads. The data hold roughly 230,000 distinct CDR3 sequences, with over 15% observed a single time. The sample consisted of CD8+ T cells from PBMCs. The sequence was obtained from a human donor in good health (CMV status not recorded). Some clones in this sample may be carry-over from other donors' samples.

The CDR3 nucleotides are TGTGCCAGCAGCCCGGACAGGAAGAACACTGAAGCTTTCTTT. It yields the protein CASSPDRKNTEAFF. The J gene is TRBJ1-1, the V gene TRBV7-9, with TRBD1 matching 7 bases. The CDR3 spans 14 residues. With 5 bases clipped from V and 1 base from J, the junction kept 4 bases outside the gene matches. Germline V lookup: CDR1 SEHNR, CDR2 FQNEAQ (reference sequence).